The T cell receptor (beta chain) described here comes from a study of somatic mutations in cytotoxic T cells in rheumatoid arthritis. The CDR3 sequence is 15 residues long. In germline, CDR1 is MNHEY, CDR2 SMNVEV (reference sequence). V was pared by 6 bases and J by 6 bases, with 18 bases between. As concerns this clone: The antigen is undetermined.

General observations from the study: Reported slight underrepresentation of TRBV07 in rheumatoid arthritis patients was not subjected to multiple-comparison adjustment. Nobody knew which antigens the expanded CD8+ clones targeted.

The method was immunoSEQ multiplex PCR; TCRdb's version includes in-frame clones alone and lacks a portion of them. The sample has tens of thousands of clones; around 76% are singletons. Among the healthy controls, all of them blood donors, the median age was roughly 61 years (range roughly 20-80) and roughly 57% were female. Flow cytometry served to check the purity of CD4+ and CD8+ cells, which were isolated by positive magnetic bead selection. The clonotype comes from a man aged 50-59 years in good health. The J gene is TRBJ2-1, the V gene TRBV27, with a tentative D call TRBD1 (5 bases). Sequences were obtained from CD8+ T cells sorted from blood. The DNA of the CDR3 is TGTGCCAGCAGCCGTCCCCAGGGATGGAGCAATGAGCAGTTCTTC. Translation: CASSRPQGWSNEQFF.